This T cell receptor beta chain comes out of a study of blood T cells in healthy people across ages. Overall study findings and caveats: Donors of long life had a larger count of naive CD4+ cells and greater diversity than aged donors.

CDR3 length: 15 residues. Germline assignment: CDR1 SGDLS and CDR2 YYNGEE. Trimming cost V 3 bases and J 4 bases, with 15 bases left between them. Collection of approximately 9.3 milliliters of peripheral blood was performed for each donor. A J-beta primer mix and a sample-barcoded 5' primer were used in a second PCR of roughly 7 to 12 cycles. TCRdb reprocessed the 5' RACE reads via MiXCR and lists one record per CDR3 protein. The table shows around 1.5 million distinct CDR3 sequences, with 42% occurring only once. Concerning this clonotype itself: No antigen is known for it.

The TCR originated in a woman aged 18 to 35 in good health. Source material: blood. V usage is TRBV9 and J usage is TRBJ2-3; possibly TRBD2 for D (5 bases). CDR3 loop: CASSDPAETPDTQYF. CDR3 sequence (DNA): TGTGCCAGCAGCGACCCAGCGGAGACCCCAGATACGCAGTATTTT. The full variable domain, its missing parts supplied by reference TRBV9 and TRBJ2-3, is DSGVTQTPKHLITATGQRVTLRCSPRSGDLSVYWYQQSLDQGLQFLIQYYNGEERAKGNILERFSAQQFPDLHSELNLSSLELGDSALYFCASSDPAETPDTQYFGPGTRLTVL.